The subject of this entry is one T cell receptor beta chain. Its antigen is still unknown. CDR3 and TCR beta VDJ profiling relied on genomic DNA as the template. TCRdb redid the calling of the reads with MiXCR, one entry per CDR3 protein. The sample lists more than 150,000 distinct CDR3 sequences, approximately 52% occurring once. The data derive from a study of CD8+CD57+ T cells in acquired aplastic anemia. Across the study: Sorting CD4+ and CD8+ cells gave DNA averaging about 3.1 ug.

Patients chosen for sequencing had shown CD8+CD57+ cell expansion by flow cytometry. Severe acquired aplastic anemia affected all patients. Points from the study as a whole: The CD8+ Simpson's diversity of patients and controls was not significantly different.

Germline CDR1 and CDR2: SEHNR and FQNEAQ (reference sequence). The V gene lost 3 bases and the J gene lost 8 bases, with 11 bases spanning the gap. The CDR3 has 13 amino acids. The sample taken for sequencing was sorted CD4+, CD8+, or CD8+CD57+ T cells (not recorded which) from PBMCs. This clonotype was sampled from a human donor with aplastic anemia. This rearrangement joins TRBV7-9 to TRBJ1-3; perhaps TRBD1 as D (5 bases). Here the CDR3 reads CASSFSGGDTIYF. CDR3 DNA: TGTGCCAGCAGCTTCTCGGGGGGAGACACCATATATTTT.